This is a list of T cell receptor beta chains from one sample in a study of blood T cell repertoires in COVID-19. Assay used: immunoSEQ multiplex PCR; TCRdb lists only in-frame clones, some missing. The repertoire holds under 350,000 clones, with 65% to 90% as singletons. Sequencing input: peripheral blood. The receptors originated from a human donor in a cohort sampled during active COVID-19. The CDR3 runs from the conserved cysteine through the conserved F or W.

j_gene: TRBJ1-3; v_gene: TRBV18; CDR3aa: CASSPRGGGSGNTIYF
j_gene: TRBJ2-3; v_gene: TRBV19; CDR3aa: CASSGGGLGDTQYF
j_gene: TRBJ2-3; v_gene: TRBV7-2; CDR3aa: CASSTPAGTDTQYF
j_gene: TRBJ2-1; v_gene: TRBV5-5; CDR3aa: CASSSGTGGLEYNEQFF
j_gene: TRBJ2-7; v_gene: TRBV5-4; CDR3aa: CASSSMGQGARGNEQYF
j_gene: TRBJ2-7; v_gene: TRBV20-1; CDR3aa: CSASWEGGSYEQYF
j_gene: TRBJ1-1; v_gene: TRBV10-3; CDR3aa: CAISESASAEAFF
j_gene: TRBJ1-3; v_gene: TRBV6-5; CDR3aa: CASTDNFSGNTIYF
j_gene: TRBJ2-1; v_gene: TRBV10-3; CDR3aa: CAISGWPYYNEQFF
j_gene: TRBJ2-7; v_gene: TRBV2; CDR3aa: CASSEEQGPTYEQYF
j_gene: TRBJ2-2; v_gene: TRBV28; CDR3aa: CASLGQGNTGELFF
j_gene: TRBJ2-7; v_gene: TRBV25-1; CDR3aa: CASSDTGTVYEQYF
j_gene: TRBJ1-1; v_gene: TRBV29-1; CDR3aa: CSVERGLGNTEAFF
j_gene: TRBJ1-4; v_gene: TRBV19; CDR3aa: CASSIRGNGEKLFF
j_gene: TRBJ1-5; v_gene: TRBV10-3; CDR3aa: CAIRSGGNGNQPQHF
j_gene: TRBJ1-2; v_gene: TRBV27; CDR3aa: CASSSGTGGGSGYTF
j_gene: TRBJ2-7; v_gene: TRBV2; CDR3aa: CASSDGRQGGYEQYF
j_gene: TRBJ1-5; v_gene: TRBV9; CDR3aa: CASSVGPAQPQHF
j_gene: TRBJ2-3; v_gene: TRBV27; CDR3aa: CASSPSTGAGVDTQYF
j_gene: TRBJ2-2; v_gene: TRBV6-5; CDR3aa: CASGTGGTGELFF
j_gene: TRBJ2-3; v_gene: TRBV7-3; CDR3aa: CASSLRGDGTDTQYF
j_gene: TRBJ1-2; v_gene: TRBV30; CDR3aa: CAWSLTTGGGYTF
j_gene: TRBJ2-7; v_gene: TRBV12-5; CDR3aa: CASGLVPLSQEQYF
j_gene: TRBJ2-1; v_gene: TRBV7-2; CDR3aa: CASSLRVSGGIYNEQFF
j_gene: TRBJ1-4; v_gene: TRBV5-1; CDR3aa: CASSSGGFGEKLFF
j_gene: TRBJ2-3; v_gene: TRBV11-2; CDR3aa: CASSLGGASDTQYF
j_gene: TRBJ1-2; v_gene: TRBV20-1; CDR3aa: CTLSRGTGYTF
j_gene: TRBJ2-5; v_gene: TRBV7-9; CDR3aa: CASSLDGRGWAQETQYF
j_gene: TRBJ2-7; v_gene: TRBV5-1; CDR3aa: CASSLGQGAYEQYF
j_gene: TRBJ2-1; v_gene: TRBV19; CDR3aa: CATGRTSGGGEQFF
j_gene: TRBJ2-5; v_gene: TRBV5-5; CDR3aa: CASSIDSGRETQYF
j_gene: TRBJ1-2; v_gene: TRBV6-6; CDR3aa: CASSPPGDRGHGYTF
j_gene: TRBJ1-5; v_gene: TRBV30; CDR3aa: CACRYSNQPQHF